This TCR beta chain was sequenced during a study of CXCR3-negative and CXCR3-positive naive CD8 T cells. Study at large: Cumulative TRB read yield was roughly 140 million, averaging about 1.5 +/- 0.3 million per library. Study results and limitations: After cryopreservation, expression of CXCR3 was partially reduced, and most assays were run with fresh PBMCs. In naive cells, CXCR3-negative and CXCR3-positive subsets had similar TRBV-TRBJ usage; memory cells differed.

In germline, CDR1 is SGHNT, CDR2 YENEEA. This CDR3 spans 16 amino acids. TRB cDNA was prepared as libraries by UMI-labeled 5' RACE. TCRdb re-called the 5' RACE reads and gives one entry per CDR3 protein, without DNA. Its clone listing holds tens of thousands of distinct CDR3 sequences. About this clonotype itself: No antigen is known for it.

The specimen sequenced was memory CD8+ T cells from blood. The chain combines TRBV11-3 with TRBJ2-3; as DNA is missing, the TRBD1 call by TCRdb cannot be tested. The sequence derives from a human donor in good health. Some clones in this sample may be carry-over from other donors' samples. CDR3 sequence: CASSLGRGQHTDTQYF. The variable domain in full, completed from reference TRBV11-3 and TRBJ2-3, reads EAGVVQSPRYKIIEKKQPVAFWCNPISGHNTLYWYLQNLGQGPELLIRYENEEAVDDSQLPKDRFSAERLKGVDSTLKIQPAELGDSAVYLCASSLGRGQHTDTQYFGPGTRLTVL.